The present T cell receptor (beta chain) was sequenced within a study of glioma-infiltrating T cells after dendritic cell vaccination. CDR1 and CDR2 (germline): SGHNT, YYREEE (reference sequence). The ends lost 1 base at V and 4 bases at J; junction bases unmatched: 4. CDR3 length: 16 amino acids. The sample's time point: after dendritic cell vaccination, including at tumor progression/relapse. Only patients with spare fresh-frozen tumor and over two years of follow-up were included. Sequencing was performed with immunoSEQ multiplex PCR; in TCRdb, only in-frame clones are kept and a portion is missing. Of roughly 60,000 clones in the sample, about nine tenths were seen once.

This sequence originates from a human donor with glioblastoma. V is TRBV5-4 and J is TRBJ2-5; 13 nucleotides align to TRBD2. The sequences come from blood, collected after dendritic cell vaccination. The CDR3 sequence is CASSLTSGGARETQYF. CDR3 DNA: TGTGCCAGCAGCTTGACTAGCGGGGGGGCGAGAGAGACCCAGTACTTC. Combining the CDR3 with reference TRBV5-4 and TRBJ2-5 gives the whole variable domain ETGVTQSPTHLIKTRGQQVTLRCSSQSGHNTVSWYQQALGQGPQFIFQYYREEENGRGNFPPRFSGLQFPNYSSELNVNALELDDSALYLCASSLTSGGARETQYFGPGTRLLVL.